The next 30 T cell receptor beta chains were all read from a single sample in a study of cytomegalovirus exposure and HLA in healthy donors. Repertoires were generated with immunoSEQ multiplex PCR, while TCRdb's copy carries only in-frame clones and drops some. The sample lists over 130,000 clones, 85% to 90% occurring once. The sequenced sample was PBMCs. Receptors were obtained from a man aged 18 to 30 in good health and CMV-seropositive.

J is TRBJ2-2 and V is TRBV4-1; maybe TRBD2 (5 bases). V was pared by 8 bases and J by 6 bases, with 16 bases between. The CDR3 has 14 residues. The germline V gene has CDR1 MGHRA and CDR2 YSYEKL. The CDR3 here is CASRLGVGAGELFF. CDR3 in DNA: TGCGCCAGCCGCCTGGGAGTTGGAGCCGGGGAGCTGTTTTTT.

The genes are TRBV7-8 and TRBJ1-2, with 8 bases fitting TRBD1. Per the germline V gene, CDR1 is SGHVS and CDR2 is FQNEAQ. There are 15 residues in the CDR3. V lost 2 bases to trimming and J lost 8 bases; unmatched junction nucleotides: 10. The CDR3 DNA reads TGTGCCAGCAGCTTAACAACTCAGGGGGCGCAGGGCTACACCTTC. Its translation: CASSLTTQGAQGYTF. Full variable domain (rest looked up from reference TRBV7-8 and TRBJ1-2): GAGVSQSPRYKVAKRGQDVALRCDPISGHVSLFWYQQALGQGPEFLTYFQNEAQLDKSGLPSDRFFAERPEGSVSTLKIQRTQQEDSAVYLCASSLTTQGAQGYTFGSGTRLTVV.

This sequence joins TRBV18 and TRBJ1-2, with 7 bases aligning to TRBD1. Trimming at V came to 3 bases and at J to 7 bases, leaving 17 bases not matched to a gene. This CDR3 has 17 residues. CDR1 is KGHSH and CDR2 is LQKENI in the germline V gene. CDR3 region: CASSPGGIYRGSSGYTF. The CDR3 region has the DNA TGTGCCAGCTCACCGGGAGGTATTTACAGGGGTTCAAGTGGCTACACCTTC.

This clone has just one count. This CDR3 is CAWTPPGLAASYEQYF. In DNA, the CDR3 is TGTGCCTGGACCCCCCCTGGACTAGCGGCATCCTACGAGCAGTACTTC. The chain recombines TRBV30 with TRBJ2-7, with TRBD2 matching 10 bases. The CDR3 is 16 residues long. Per germline, CDR1 GTSNPN and CDR2 SVGIG (reference sequence). After removal of 4 bases from V and 1 base from J, the junction contained 10 bases not matched to a gene.

The V and J genes are TRBV18 and TRBJ1-2; 10 bases line up with TRBD1. The CDR3 length is 15 residues. Germline trimming cut 5 bases from V and 0 bases from J; bases unmatched to any gene: 3. Germline V gives CDR1 KGHSH, CDR2 LQKENI. Here the CDR3 DNA reads TGTGCCAGCTCAAAAGGACAGGGGGCTAACTATGGCTACACCTTC. Its translation is CASSKGQGANYGYTF.

The V gene is TRBV25-1, the J gene TRBJ2-2; TRBD2 agrees at 7 bases. The CDR3 is 15 residues long. V lost 2 bases and J lost 6; bases outside the gene matches: 6. CDR1 and CDR2 from the germline V gene are MGHDK and SYGVNS. Here the CDR3 reads CASSETFAGAGELFF. The CDR3 region has the DNA TGTGCCAGCAGTGAAACGTTTGCGGGGGCCGGGGAGCTGTTTTTT.

In its sample, this clone was seen once. The rearrangement uses TRBV2 and TRBJ2-2; maybe TRBD1 (6 bases). Germline V gene sequence: CDR1 SNHLY, CDR2 FYNNEI. CDR3 size: 14 residues. V lost 5 bases and J 6 bases, leaving 13 bases between the germline ends. CDR3 nucleotides: TGTGCCAGCAGTCAACAGGGTAGGGCCGGGGAGCTGTTTTTT. Its protein is CASSQQGRAGELFF.

This chain connects TRBV5-4 to TRBJ2-7; 11 bases align to TRBD2. CDR1 SGHNT and CDR2 YYREEE come from the germline V gene (reference sequence). With 1 base clipped from V and 0 bases from J, the junction kept 12 bases outside the gene matches. This CDR3 spans 19 amino acids. The CDR3 sequence is CASSLSLAGEEGSSYEQYF. CDR3 nucleotide sequence: TGTGCCAGCAGCTTGTCACTAGCGGGAGAAGAGGGGAGCTCCTACGAGCAGTACTTC.

This sequence joins TRBV21-1 and TRBJ2-7; no check of the table's D call, TRBD1, against the DNA was made. TRBV21-1 represents a pseudogene. CDR3 length: 14 amino acids. This CDR3 is CASSKAGHLYEQYF. The CDR3 DNA sequence: TGTGCCAGCAGCAAAGCGGGACACCTCTACGAGCAGTACTTC.

Details on this clone: Relative to the germline gene, one junction end is altered; a read error may explain this. This chain uses TRBV7-7 with TRBJ2-2; D call uncertain. Germline V gives CDR1 SSHAT, CDR2 FNYEAQ (reference sequence). This CDR3 is built from 13 residues. This CDR3 is CASSSEATGELFF. Written as DNA, the CDR3 is TGTGCTAGCAGCTCCGAGGCGACCGGGGAGCTGTTTTTT.

This chain joins TRBV6-5 and TRBJ1-1; TRBD1 is a possible D gene (6 bases). This CDR3 region has 13 residues. V lost 5 bases and J lost 5, with 12 bases in between. The germline V gene has CDR1 MNHEY and CDR2 SVGAGI. The CDR3 is CASSNPGATEAFF. In nucleotides, the CDR3 is TGTGCCAGCAGTAACCCAGGGGCGACTGAAGCTTTCTTT.

The chain employs TRBV7-8 and TRBJ1-1, with a possible D match to TRBD1 (6 bases). The V gene lost 6 bases and the J gene lost 3 bases, with 14 bases spanning the gap. Germline CDR1 is SGHVS and CDR2 is FQNEAQ. This CDR3 is 14 amino acids long. CDR3 sequence reads: CASRLREGDTEAFF. CDR3 DNA: TGTGCCAGCAGGCTCCGGGAGGGGGACACTGAAGCTTTCTTT.

V and J are TRBV29-1 and TRBJ1-2, with D perhaps TRBD1 (5 bases). Germline V gene lookup returns CDR1 SQVTM and CDR2 ANQGSEA. V lost 4 bases and J lost 2, with 8 bases in between. The CDR3 runs 12 residues. The CDR3 loop reads CSVGGRNYGYTF. CDR3 in DNA: TGCAGCGTTGGGGGCAGGAACTATGGCTACACCTTC.

The chain links TRBV27 to TRBJ1-2; D is perhaps TRBD1 (5 bases). Germline V gene data show CDR1 as MNHEY and CDR2 as SMNVEV (reference sequence). This CDR3 comprises 13 residues. Deletions cut 2 bases from V and 3 bases from J, with 7 bases between. The CDR3: CASSLAGHYGYTF. The CDR3 DNA reads TGTGCCAGCAGTTTAGCAGGGCACTATGGCTACACCTTC.

The rearrangement uses TRBV18 and TRBJ2-2, with D tentatively TRBD2 (5 bases). CDR3 length: 15 residues. V was trimmed by 8 bases and J by 2 bases, leaving 15 bases between them. Per the germline V gene, CDR1 is KGHSH and CDR2 is LQKENI. The CDR3 protein is CASTSGIGNTGELFF. CDR3 in DNA: TGTGCCAGCACGTCCGGGATCGGAAACACCGGGGAGCTGTTTTTT.

V and J are TRBV18 and TRBJ2-7, with D possibly TRBD1 on 6 matching bases. In germline, CDR1 is KGHSH, CDR2 LQKENI. The V end was cut by 6 bases, the J end by 4 bases, with 13 bases between. The CDR3 sequence is 13 residues long. CDR3 amino acids: CASSPDRFYEQYF. CDR3 coding DNA: TGTGCCAGCTCTCCGGACAGATTTTACGAGCAGTACTTC.

The table lists this clone with a few counts. The gene calls are TRBV28 and TRBJ2-1, with D unclear. V lost 1 base and J lost 4, with 8 bases in between. There are 14 residues in the CDR3. Germline V CDR1 and CDR2: MDHEN, SYDVKM. The chain's CDR3 is CASSLSLTYNEQFF. The DNA of the CDR3 is TGTGCCAGCAGTTTATCGCTGACATACAATGAGCAGTTCTTC.

The rearrangement links TRBV11-2 to TRBJ2-5; tentatively, D is TRBD2 (6 bases). This CDR3 has 16 amino acids. The germline gives CDR1 SGHAT, CDR2 FQNNGV. V was pared by 5 bases and J by 1 base, with 17 bases between. The CDR3 sequence: CASSPRGTLLQETQYF. The CDR3 DNA reads as TGTGCCAGCAGCCCACGGGGGACCCTCCTCCAAGAGACCCAGTACTTC. The full variable domain, in which reference TRBV11-2 and TRBJ2-5 provide the parts outside the CDR3, is EAGVAQSPRYKIIEKRQSVAFWCNPISGHATLYWYQQILGQGPKLLIQFQNNGVVDDSQLPKDRFSAERLKGVDSTLKIQPAKLEDSAVYLCASSPRGTLLQETQYFGPGTRLLVL.

The genes are TRBV10-1 and TRBJ2-3; 8 bases are a match to TRBD2. This CDR3 contains 15 residues. Germline loops: CDR1 WNHNN, CDR2 SYGVQD (reference sequence). J gave up 7 bases and V 3 bases, and 9 bases lay outside the gene matches. This chain's CDR3 is CASSDKREPVYTQYF. In DNA form, the CDR3 reads TGCGCCAGCAGTGATAAGCGGGAGCCCGTATATACGCAGTATTTT.

This clone has just one count. The V and J genes are TRBV6-6 and TRBJ2-7; 9 positions match TRBD1. CDR3 length equals 14 residues. Germline CDR1 MNHNY, CDR2 SVGAGI (reference sequence). The ends lost 4 bases at V and 6 bases at J; junction bases unmatched: 7. DNA for the CDR3: TGTGCCAGCAGTTTGGGACAGGGTGCCCGCGAGCAGTACTTC. As protein: CASSLGQGAREQYF.

The V and J genes are TRBV7-9 and TRBJ2-7; D remains ambiguous. V lost 8 bases, J lost 3 bases, and 8 bases lay in between. CDR3 length: 11 residues. Per germline, CDR1 SEHNR and CDR2 FQNEAQ (reference sequence). CDR3 region: CASSTIYEQYF. CDR3 sequence (DNA): TGTGCCAGCTCTACCATCTACGAGCAGTACTTC.

The chain couples TRBV30 to TRBJ2-7; no clear D. The CDR3 length is 11 residues. CDR1 and CDR2 (germline): GTSNPN, SVGIG (reference sequence). V lost 2 bases, J lost 3 bases, and 5 bases lay in between. CDR3 DNA sequence: TGTGCCTGGAGTTACAGCTACGAGCAGTACTTC. This translates into CAWSYSYEQYF.

J is TRBJ1-2 and V is TRBV7-9; 8 bases match TRBD1. Germline trimming cut 4 bases from V and 4 bases from J; bases unmatched to any gene: 17. CDR1 and CDR2 (germline): SEHNR, FQNEAQ (reference sequence). The CDR3 has 18 amino acids. The CDR3 sequence: CASSSNPGGGRSSYGYTF. CDR3 coding DNA: TGTGCCAGCAGCTCAAACCCAGGGGGCGGCCGGTCGTCCTATGGCTACACCTTC.

The genes are TRBV11-3 and TRBJ2-1; the D gene is possibly TRBD1 (6 bases). The V and J ends lost 1 base and 12 bases respectively, with 19 bases between them. Germline V lookup: CDR1 SGHNT, CDR2 YENEEA. The length of the CDR3 is 15 residues. CDR3 loop: CASSLGSGEERVQFF. The DNA for the CDR3 is TGTGCCAGCAGCTTAGGGTCAGGGGAAGAGAGAGTGCAGTTCTTC.

The V call is TRBV5-4, the J call TRBJ2-7, with 9 positions matching TRBD1. V gave up 4 bases and J gave up 3 bases; unmatched junction bases: 5. Germline CDR1 SGHNT, CDR2 YYREEE (reference sequence). This CDR3 is 14 amino acids long. CDR3 amino acids: CASSKQGADYEQYF. The DNA for the CDR3 is TGTGCCAGCAGCAAACAGGGGGCTGACTACGAGCAGTACTTC.

The chain links TRBV4-1 to TRBJ2-3, with 8 bases fitting TRBD2. After removal of 3 bases from V and 0 bases from J, the junction contained 5 bases not matched to a gene. Germline-derived CDR1 and CDR2 are MGHRA and YSYEKL. The CDR3 totals 16 residues. The CDR3 bases are TGCGCCAGCAGCCAGCGGGGGGAGTCTAGCACAGATACGCAGTATTTT. This translates into CASSQRGESSTDTQYF.

The table lists this clone with a few counts. This chain links TRBV2 with TRBJ2-7; D call uncertain. Deletions cut 7 bases from V and 6 bases from J, with 10 bases between. CDR3 length: 11 amino acids. Germline CDR1 is SNHLY and CDR2 is FYNNEI. CDR3 nucleotides: TGTGCCAGCACCCTAGAGAGCGAGCAGTACTTC. This gives the protein CASTLESEQYF.

V and J are TRBV25-1 and TRBJ2-7; TRBD1 matches at 9 bases. The junction had 5 bases not matched to a gene; V was cut back by 2 bases and J by 3 bases. The CDR3 spans 15 residues. CDR1 is MGHDK, CDR2 SYGVNS, per germline. CDR3 nucleotides: TGTGCCAGCAGTGAAGGACAGGGGAACCTCTACGAGCAGTACTTC. Protein sequence: CASSEGQGNLYEQYF.

This clone was picked up one time. The chain couples TRBV5-1 to TRBJ2-2, with 12 bases fitting TRBD2. The CDR3 extends over 16 amino acids. J lost 4 bases, V lost 5 bases, and 6 bases had no gene match. Germline V gene data show CDR1 as SGHRS and CDR2 as YFSETQ. CDR3 protein: CASRPSGRVATGELFF. CDR3 sequence (DNA): TGCGCCAGCAGGCCTAGCGGGAGGGTAGCCACCGGGGAGCTGTTTTTT.

CDR3 nucleotides: TGTGCCAGCAGCTTGACCGGGACTACAACTGAGCAGTTCTTC. Encoded protein: CASSLTGTTTEQFF. The V gene is TRBV5-8, the J gene TRBJ2-1, with TRBD2 matching 7 bases. Unmatched junction bases numbered 7, after V lost 1 base and J lost 9 bases. CDR1 is SGHTS and CDR2 is YDEGEE in the germline V gene. This CDR3 is built from 14 residues.